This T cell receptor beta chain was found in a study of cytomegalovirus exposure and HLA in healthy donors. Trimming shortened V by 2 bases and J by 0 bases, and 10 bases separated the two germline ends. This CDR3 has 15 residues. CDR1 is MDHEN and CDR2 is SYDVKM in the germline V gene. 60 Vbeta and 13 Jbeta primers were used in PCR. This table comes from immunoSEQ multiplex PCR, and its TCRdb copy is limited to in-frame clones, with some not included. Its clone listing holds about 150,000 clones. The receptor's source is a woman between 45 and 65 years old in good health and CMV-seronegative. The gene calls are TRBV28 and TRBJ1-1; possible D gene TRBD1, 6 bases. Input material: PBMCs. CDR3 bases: TGTGCCAGCAGTTTAACAGGGACTATGAACACTGAAGCTTTCTTT. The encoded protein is CASSLTGTMNTEAFF. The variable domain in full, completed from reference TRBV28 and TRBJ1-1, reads DVKVTQSSRYLVKRTGEKVFLECVQDMDHENMFWYRQDPGLGLRLIYFSYDVKMKEKGDIPEGYSVSREKKERFSLILESASTNQTSMYLCASSLTGTMNTEAFFGQGTRLTVV.